A selection of T cell receptor beta chains follows, all from one sample in a study of T cells after posttransplantation cyclophosphamide. Assay: immunoSEQ multiplex PCR; the TCRdb copy retains only in-frame clones and omits some. This sample has 9,000 to 15,000 clones, with approximately 2% found just once. Material: PBMCs, obtained after allogeneic stem cell transplant with posttransplant cyclophosphamide. The receptor set was obtained from a young adult male patient who received an allogeneic stem cell transplant from a related donor, was CMV-positive, and had no GVHD. Some T cells may have originated in the graft donor. CDR3s include the opening cysteine and the closing phenylalanine or tryptophan. D genes are given only for firm matches. Clone size is stated in some rows and not others, as once, few, many or a class when expanded.

abundance,v_gene,j_gene,d_gene,CDR3nt,CDR3aa
NA,TRBV28,TRBJ1-3,NA,TGTGCCAGCAGCCTAGGCTCTGGAAACACCATATATTTT,CASSLGSGNTIYF
few,TRBV10-2,TRBJ2-5,NA,TGCGCCAGCAGTGATAATGGGCCCCAGTACTTC,CASSDNGPQYF
NA,TRBV18,TRBJ2-7,TRBD2,TGTGCCAGCTCACCCGGACTAGCGGGGGGAACCTACGAGCAGTACTTC,CASSPGLAGGTYEQYF
NA,TRBV7-3,TRBJ2-7,TRBD2,TGTGCCAGCAGCTTGACTAGCGGGGGAACCTACGAGCAGTACTTC,CASSLTSGGTYEQYF
NA,TRBV7-8,TRBJ2-5,NA,TGTGCCAGCAGCCATCAAGAGACCCAGTACTTC,CASSHQETQYF
few,TRBV27,TRBJ1-4,NA,TGTGCCAGCAGTTTACAGGGAAATGAAAAACTGTTTTTT,CASSLQGNEKLFF
few,TRBV10-3,TRBJ1-5,NA,TGTGCCATCAGGAAGGGGGATAGCAATCAGCCCCAGCATTTT,CAIRKGDSNQPQHF
few,TRBV7-9,TRBJ2-3,NA,TGTGCCAGCAGCCCCCCCGGTAACACAGATGCGCAGTATTTT,CASSPPGNTDAQYF
NA,TRBV19,TRBJ2-3,TRBD1,TGTGCCAGTAGCCCCGGGACAGCCCTCACAGATACGCAGTATTTT,CASSPGTALTDTQYF
few,TRBV5-1,TRBJ1-2,NA,TGCGCCAGCAGCTTGGCCGGGACACCGAAAGGCTACACCTTC,CASSLAGTPKGYTF
NA,TRBV7-8,TRBJ1-2,TRBD1,TGTGCCAGCAGCTTTATACAGGGGCCAGCCTATGGCTACACCTTC,CASSFIQGPAYGYTF
few,TRBV6-1,TRBJ2-7,TRBD2,TGTGCCAGCAGTGAGGGCGGGAGGTCCCCCTACGAGCAGTACTTC,CASSEGGRSPYEQYF
few,TRBV7-9,TRBJ1-2,TRBD1,TGTGCCAGCAGCTTAGCAGGACAGGGGGCCATCTATGGCTACACCTTC,CASSLAGQGAIYGYTF
NA,TRBV4-2,TRBJ2-1,NA,TGTGCCAGCAACCCGAATGAGGGCGATGAGCAGTTCTTC,CASNPNEGDEQFF
NA,TRBV7-8,TRBJ2-5,NA,TGTGCCAGCAGCTCACCGAGGAGCGGAGAGACCCAGTACTTC,CASSSPRSGETQYF
NA,TRBV15,TRBJ2-7,TRBD1,TGTGCCACCAGCAGAGATTACCCCGGGACAGGGGGCGTATCGACCTACGAGCAGTACTTC,CATSRDYPGTGGVSTYEQYF
NA,TRBV9,TRBJ2-3,NA,TGTGCCAGCAGCGTCTTGGGCGAGGATACGCAGTATTTT,CASSVLGEDTQYF
few,TRBV7-8,TRBJ2-5,TRBD2,TGTGCCAGCAGCTTAGAGCCCCTTGTAGCGGGAGAAGAGACCCAGTACTTC,CASSLEPLVAGEETQYF
NA,TRBV4-3,TRBJ1-2,TRBD1,TGCGCCAGCAGCCAAACACAGGGGGCGAGTGGCTACACCTTC,CASSQTQGASGYTF
few,TRBV18,TRBJ1-1,NA,TGTGCCAGCTCACCCCAGGGTTCAGACACTGAAGCTTTCTTT,CASSPQGSDTEAFF
medium-sized,TRBV6-1,TRBJ2-5,TRBD2,TGTGCCAGCAGTCGGTCCGGGGGGGAGGTAGAGACCCAGTACTTC,CASSRSGGEVETQYF
NA,TRBV2,TRBJ2-1,TRBD2,TGTGCCAGCACCCCTTGGACTAGCGGGCCAAATGAGCAGTTCTTC,CASTPWTSGPNEQFF
NA,TRBV5-1,TRBJ2-5,NA,TGCGCCAGCACTCTGGGGCCAACAACCGGGGAGACCCAGTACTTC,CASTLGPTTGETQYF
NA,TRBV7-8,TRBJ2-7,NA,TGTGCCAGCAGCTTTAATATGTATGGCGGTAACCCCTACGAGCAGTACTTC,CASSFNMYGGNPYEQYF
few,TRBV2,TRBJ1-1,TRBD1,TGTGCCAGCAGGGCGCGACAGGGGTTGAACACTGAAGCTTTCTTT,CASRARQGLNTEAFF
few,TRBV4-1,TRBJ2-1,TRBD2,TGCGCCAGCAGCCATCCTAGCGGGAGGGCCGGGTACAATGAGCAGTTCTTC,CASSHPSGRAGYNEQFF
NA,TRBV18,TRBJ2-1,NA,TGTGCCAGCTCACCCTCTTATAGTGGGCACAATGAGCAGTTCTTC,CASSPSYSGHNEQFF
few,TRBV6-7,TRBJ2-1,TRBD2,TGTGCCAGCAGTTATGGCGGGAGCTCAATGCCGACTGGGCAGTTCTTC,CASSYGGSSMPTGQFF
NA,TRBV28,TRBJ2-2,NA,TGTGCCAGCCGCCTGATTCGAGGCGGCAGAACCGGGGAGCTGTTTTTT,CASRLIRGGRTGELFF
NA,TRBV28,TRBJ2-1,TRBD1,TGTGCCAGCACAGGGGGAAGTCACACCCACAATGAGCAGTTCTTC,CASTGGSHTHNEQFF
NA,TRBV4-1,TRBJ2-1,TRBD2,TGCGCCAGCAGCCAAGAGGCAGCGGGAGGCCCCTCCTACAATGAGCAGTTCTTC,CASSQEAAGGPSYNEQFF
few,TRBV28,TRBJ2-3,TRBD2,TGTGCCAGCGGACCTGGGACTAGCGGGAGTATAGATACGCAGTATTTT,CASGPGTSGSIDTQYF
few,TRBV28,TRBJ2-5,NA,TGTGCCAGCAGTACGGTTCGGGAGACCCAGTACTTC,CASSTVRETQYF
few,TRBV7-9,TRBJ2-2,NA,TGTGCCAGCAGCGGGACTCTCACCGGGGAGCTGTTTTTT,CASSGTLTGELFF
few,TRBV19,TRBJ1-4,TRBD1,TGTGCCAGTAGTTCGGACAGGGTGGTGGCCGCTTTTGAAAAACTGTTTTTT,CASSSDRVVAAFEKLFF
few,TRBV7-9,TRBJ2-3,TRBD2,TGTGCCAGCAGCTTGAACTTGAGGCCAAGCGGGAGCCCTCAGTATTTT,CASSLNLRPSGSPQYF
NA,TRBV29-1,TRBJ1-3,TRBD1,TGCAGCGTTGAAGGAATCCAGGGGGGCTCTGGAAACACCATATATTTT,CSVEGIQGGSGNTIYF
few,TRBV15,TRBJ2-7,NA,TGTGCCACCAGCAACCGGGACAATAGTCTCTACGAGCAGTACTTC,CATSNRDNSLYEQYF
NA,TRBV2,TRBJ1-6,TRBD1,TGTGCCAGCCGACAGGGAGGTAATTCACCCCTCCACTTT,CASRQGGNSPLHF
NA,TRBV5-1,TRBJ2-3,NA,TGCGCCAGCAGCATTGGACAGAATCTAGATACGCAGTATTTT,CASSIGQNLDTQYF
NA,TRBV7-2,TRBJ1-2,NA,TGTGCCAGCAGCTTAGCCCACCAGGGAGGCTACACCTTC,CASSLAHQGGYTF
few,TRBV7-8,TRBJ1-1,TRBD1,TGTGCCAGCACCGAGGACAGGGGTTTGAACACTGAAGCTTTCTTT,CASTEDRGLNTEAFF